A selection of T cell receptor beta chains follows, all from one sample in a study of control samples from healthy donors and cancer patients. Measured with immunoSEQ multiplex PCR; TCRdb has only the in-frame clones, and not every one. This table holds 110,000 to 150,000 clones, roughly 92% found once. The source material was blood. The receptors originated from a man in his forties in good health. Both conserved end residues are part of each CDR3. The order of the fields is D gene, clone size, J gene, V gene, CDR3 protein, CDR3 DNA. The D gene is left open where the match is weak. The listing skips clone size in some rows; elsewhere it reads once, few, many or a size class.

>NA|NA|TRBJ1-6|TRBV11-2
CASSAPTRHNSPLHF
TGTGCCAGCAGCGCCCCCACAAGGCATAATTCACCCCTCCACTTT
>NA|NA|TRBJ2-2|TRBV10-3
CATGQNTGELFF
TGTGCCACCGGACAGAACACCGGGGAGCTGTTTTTT
>NA|NA|TRBJ1-2|TRBV6-1
CASSEYRFKDGYTF
TGTGCCAGCAGTGAATACAGGTTCAAGGATGGCTACACCTTC
>NA|once|TRBJ1-6|TRBV6-5
CASRANSPLHF
TGTGCCAGCAGGGCAAATTCACCCCTCCACTTT
>NA|NA|TRBJ1-4|TRBV28
CASSSSGQGYEKLFF
NA
>TRBD1|NA|TRBJ2-7|TRBV27
CASSLEGIFDRGALRSYEQYF
TGTGCCAGCAGTTTAGAGGGGATTTTTGACAGGGGGGCGCTTCGCTCCTACGAGCAGTACTTC
>NA|NA|TRBJ2-7|TRBV7-8
CASSLYPSYEQYF
TGTGCCAGCAGCTTATACCCCTCCTACGAGCAGTACTTC
>NA|NA|TRBJ1-5|TRBV19
CASNYGQPQPQHF
TGTGCCAGTAATTATGGGCAGCCTCAGCCCCAGCATTTT
>NA|NA|TRBJ1-2|TRBV14
CASSQDSSRGYTF
TGTGCCAGCAGCCAAGACTCCTCCCGGGGCTACACCTTC
>TRBD1|NA|TRBJ2-7|TRBV13
CASSPRTGVPYEQYF
TGTGCCAGCAGCCCGCGGACAGGGGTACCCTACGAGCAGTACTTC
>TRBD1|NA|TRBJ2-2|TRBV9
CASSQLGQTLSVNTGELFF
TGTGCCAGCAGCCAACTGGGACAGACCTTGTCGGTGAACACCGGGGAGCTGTTTTTT
>NA|NA|TRBJ2-2|TRBV5-6
CASSLGYGNTGELFF
TGTGCCAGCAGCCTTGGATACGGAAACACCGGGGAGCTGTTTTTT
>TRBD1|NA|TRBJ2-3|TRBV7-9
CASSLVGQGLTDTQYF
TGTGCCAGCAGCTTAGTCGGACAGGGGCTTACAGATACGCAGTATTTT
>NA|NA|TRBJ1-1|TRBV28
CASSRRSGTNTEAFF
TGTGCCAGCAGTAGACGGTCCGGGACAAACACTGAAGCTTTCTTT
>NA|NA|TRBJ2-5|TRBV19
CASSISPGLQETQYF
TGTGCCAGTAGTATTTCCCCAGGGCTCCAAGAGACCCAGTACTTC
>TRBD2|NA|TRBJ2-7|TRBV14
CASSQDRGRALEQYF
TGTGCCAGCAGCCAAGATCGTGGGAGGGCCCTCGAGCAGTACTTC
>TRBD1|NA|TRBJ2-3|TRBV27
CATGGPQGTDTQYF
TGTGCGACAGGGGGTCCCCAGGGAACAGATACGCAGTATTTT
>NA|NA|TRBJ1-1|TRBV10-3
CAISDRTSNTEAFF
TGTGCCATCAGTGACAGGACATCTAACACTGAAGCTTTCTTT
>TRBD1|NA|TRBJ1-4|TRBV2
CASSLQGGLGEKLFF
TGTGCCAGCAGCCTACAGGGGGGTCTGGGTGAAAAACTGTTTTTT
>NA|NA|TRBJ2-7|TRBV7-2
CASSYGGFSYEQYF
TGTGCCAGCAGCTACGGGGGCTTCTCCTACGAGCAGTACTTC
>TRBD1|NA|TRBJ2-7|TRBV5-5
CASSPRFGGTGNEQYF
TGTGCCAGCAGCCCACGATTTGGGGGGACAGGGAACGAGCAGTACTTC
>TRBD1|NA|TRBJ2-5|TRBV9
CASSVTGQGKAETQYF
TGTGCCAGCAGCGTAACGGGACAGGGTAAGGCAGAGACCCAGTACTTC
>TRBD1|NA|TRBJ1-1|TRBV11-3
CASSDRDTEAFF
TGTGCCAGTTCGGACAGGGACACTGAAGCTTTCTTT
>NA|NA|TRBJ1-6|TRBV6-1
CASSEGGTYNSPLHF
TGTGCCAGCAGTGAAGGGGGCACCTATAATTCACCCCTCCACTTT
>NA|NA|TRBJ1-4|TRBV27
CASSLSGGGGEKLFF
TGTGCCAGCAGTTTATCAGGGGGGGGCGGTGAAAAACTGTTTTTT
>NA|NA|TRBJ2-1|TRBV7-2
CASSPDWGQFF
TGTGCCAGCAGCCCCGACTGGGGACAGTTCTTC
>NA|NA|TRBJ1-1|TRBV4-2
CASSQVQGENTEAFF
TGTGCCAGCAGCCAAGTTCAGGGCGAGAACACTGAAGCTTTCTTT
>NA|NA|TRBJ2-7|TRBV11-3
CASSSVSDPYEQYF
TGTGCCAGCAGCTCGGTGAGCGATCCCTACGAGCAGTACTTC
>NA|NA|TRBJ1-5|TRBV6-5
CASSRDPNQPQHF
TGTGCCAGCAGTCGGGACCCGAATCAGCCCCAGCATTTT
>TRBD1|NA|TRBJ1-2|TRBV29-1
CSVGSQGVRDYGYTF
TGCAGCGTTGGTTCGCAGGGGGTAAGGGACTATGGCTACACCTTC
>NA|NA|TRBJ2-1|TRBV11-3
CASSPGEAASSYNEQFF
TGTGCCAGCAGCCCCGGTGAGGCCGCCAGCTCCTACAATGAGCAGTTCTTC
>TRBD2|NA|TRBJ2-3|TRBV19
CASSVGTSGSTQYF
TGTGCCAGTAGTGTCGGGACTAGCGGGAGCACGCAGTATTTT
>NA|NA|TRBJ2-7|TRBV6-5
CASSETAYEQYF
TGTGCCAGCAGCGAGACAGCCTACGAGCAGTACTTC
>NA|NA|TRBJ2-5|TRBV28
CASSLRQGVETQYF
TGTGCCAGCAGTTTACGGCAGGGTGTAGAGACCCAGTACTTC
>TRBD2|NA|TRBJ2-5|TRBV27
CASSLVGGETQYF
TGTGCCAGCAGTTTAGTGGGGGGGGAGACCCAGTACTTC
>NA|NA|TRBJ2-2|TRBV6-5
CASSYSGAGNTGELFF
TGTGCCAGCAGTTACTCCGGTGCGGGGAATACCGGGGAGCTGTTTTTT
>TRBD2|NA|TRBJ2-6|TRBV9
CASSHQGSLAGGVISGANVLTF
TGTGCCAGCAGCCATCAGGGATCGCTAGCGGGAGGCGTAATTTCTGGGGCCAACGTCCTGACTTTC
>NA|NA|TRBJ2-7|TRBV10-3
CAISERTAYEQYF
TGTGCCATCAGTGAACGGACAGCCTACGAGCAGTACTTC